This TCR beta chain originates from a study of T cells in women clearing cervical HPV infection. Profiling relied on immunoSEQ multiplex PCR, and the TCRdb table lists in-frame clones only, not all of them. This sample contains 42,000 or so clones. V was clipped by 5 bases and J by 4 bases, with 15 bases between them. The CDR3 consists of 14 residues. Germline V gives CDR1 SGHNT, CDR2 YENEEA. A remark on this clone: The sequence runs out 3 residues before the end of the CDR3; the remainder is reconstructed from the germline J gene.

The chain uses TRBV11-3 and TRBJ2-7; TRBD2 might be the D (5 bases). This receptor was obtained from a woman aged 18 to 75 with a cervical HPV16 infection that either progressed to CIN3+ or cleared (not recorded which). The sample taken for sequencing was blood buffy coat. CDR3 loop: CASSPSAGGYEQYF. The sequenced part of the CDR3 DNA is TGTGCCAGCAGCCCCTCCGCGGGCGGTTACGAG.